The rows below give T cell receptor beta chains drawn from one sample of a study of blood T cell repertoires in COVID-19. This table comes from immunoSEQ multiplex PCR, and its TCRdb copy is limited to in-frame clones, with some not included. In the table there are around 40,000 clones, more than 75% of which are singletons. The sample comprised peripheral blood. The receptors originated from a man aged 45-65 years with active or convalescent COVID-19. Each CDR3 is given with its conserved first and last residue. Each record gives: CDR3 protein, CDR3 DNA, clone size, V gene, J gene, D gene. A D gene is named only where the DNA matches it firmly. Only part of the rows carry a size: once, few, many, or a class if the clone is expanded.

CASSQGLANNEQFF	TGTGCCAGCTCACAGGGACTAGCGAACAATGAGCAGTTCTTC	-	TRBV18	TRBJ2-1	TRBD2
CASRGPGTLQETQYF	TGTGCCAGCAGGGGGCCCGGGACACTACAAGAGACCCAGTACTTC	once	TRBV6-5	TRBJ2-5	-
CASSWGQGSGELFF	TGCGCCAGCAGCTGGGGACAGGGGTCCGGGGAGCTGTTTTTT	-	TRBV5-1	TRBJ2-2	TRBD1
CASSFGQGGNTQYF	TGTGCCAGCAGCTTCGGGCAGGGGGGCAATACGCAGTATTTT	-	TRBV7-9	TRBJ2-3	-
CASSVGLQETQYF	TGTGCCAGCAGCGTAGGCCTACAAGAGACCCAGTACTTC	-	TRBV9	TRBJ2-5	-
CASWGPDTGELFF	TGTGCCAGCTGGGGGCCGGACACCGGGGAGCTGTTTTTT	few	TRBV9	TRBJ2-2	-
CASSLRGAYTDTQYF	TGTGCCAGCAGCTTAAGGGGCGCGTACACAGATACGCAGTATTTT	-	TRBV7-3	TRBJ2-3	-
CASSKGKTGFPTASYNEQFF	TGTGCCAGCAGCAAAGGAAAGACAGGGTTCCCCACCGCGTCCTACAATGAGCAGTTCTTC	-	TRBV21-1	TRBJ2-1	-
CASSPPPDTQYF	TGTGCCAGCAGCCCTCCCCCGGATACGCAGTATTTT	-	TRBV11-2	TRBJ2-3	-
CASSSGGFNEQFF	TGTGCCAGCAGCAGCGGGGGTTTCAATGAGCAGTTCTTC	-	TRBV7-8	TRBJ2-1	TRBD2
CASPDRVGSPLHF	TGTGCCAGCCCCGACAGGGTCGGTTCACCCCTCCACTTT	-	TRBV6-5	TRBJ1-6	TRBD1
CASSITGGLGEKLFF	TGTGCCAGCAGTATTACAGGGGGCTTAGGAGAAAAACTGTTTTTT	few	TRBV2	TRBJ1-4	TRBD1
CASSQADYNQPQHF	TGTGCCAGCAGCCAGGCAGATTACAATCAGCCCCAGCATTTT	-	TRBV3-1/TRBV3-2	TRBJ1-5	-
CASGRMGGEQLYGYTF	TGTGCCAGCGGTCGGATGGGGGGAGAACAGCTCTATGGCTACACCTTC	-	TRBV5-4	TRBJ1-2	-
CASSILGQINTEAFF	TGTGCCAGCAGTATCTTAGGACAGATAAACACTGAAGCTTTCTTT	-	TRBV2	TRBJ1-1	-
CASSLVRPGTNEQFF	TGTGCCAGCAGCTTAGTACGTCCAGGTACCAATGAGCAGTTCTTC	-	TRBV7-9	TRBJ2-1	-
CASSYPRTGINEKLFF	TGTGCCAGCAGTTACCCTCGGACGGGAATAAATGAAAAACTGTTTTTT	-	TRBV28	TRBJ1-4	-
CASSATQGNGYTF	TGTGCCAGCAGTGCAACACAGGGTAATGGCTACACCTTC	-	TRBV14	TRBJ1-2	-
CASRTGRYEQYF	TGTGCCAGCAGGACAGGGAGATACGAGCAGTACTTC	-	TRBV11-3	TRBJ2-7	TRBD1
CASSLGQNTEAFF	TGTGCCAGCAGCTTAGGACAGAACACTGAAGCTTTCTTT	-	TRBV7-3	TRBJ1-1	-
CASSPSGTDTQYF	TGTGCCAGCTCACCGAGCGGGACAGATACGCAGTATTTT	-	TRBV18	TRBJ2-3	-
CASSLLGRGTGELFF	TGTGCCAGCAGTTTACTCGGGAGAGGGACCGGGGAGCTGTTTTTT	-	TRBV28	TRBJ2-2	-
CASSAGTPSYNEQFF	TGTGCCAGCAGCGCCGGGACTCCCTCCTACAATGAGCAGTTCTTC	-	TRBV7-2	TRBJ2-1	-
CASSKVWGQGAFFSNQPQHF	-	-	TRBV21-1	TRBJ1-5	-
CASSLEGRGTGGYTF	TGCGCCAGCAGCTTGGAGGGCAGGGGAACGGGTGGCTACACCTTC	-	TRBV5-1	TRBJ1-2	-
CASSFNGYTF	TGTGCCAGCAGTTTCAATGGCTACACCTTC	-	TRBV12-3/TRBV12-4	TRBJ1-2	-
CAWSVGLAGDTQYF	TGTGCCTGGAGCGTTGGACTAGCGGGAGATACGCAGTATTTT	-	TRBV30	TRBJ2-3	TRBD2
CARSLSPGETQYF	TGTGCCAGAAGTCTGTCCCCGGGGGAGACCCAGTACTTC	-	TRBV6-5	TRBJ2-5	-
CASSFTAGGEQYF	TGTGCCAGCAGTTTCACGGCGGGAGGCGAGCAGTACTTC	medium-sized	TRBV27	TRBJ2-7	TRBD2
CASSLDKTGQYYNSPLHF	TGTGCCAGCTCACTTGACAAAACAGGGCAGTACTATAATTCACCCCTCCACTTT	once	TRBV18	TRBJ1-6	-
CATSDSGGLFQPQHF	TGTGCCACCAGTGATTCTGGTGGCCTTTTTCAGCCCCAGCATTTT	-	TRBV24-1	TRBJ1-5	-
CASSVAGTVIYGYTF	TGTGCCAGCAGCGTAGCCGGGACAGTTATTTATGGCTACACCTTC	-	TRBV9	TRBJ1-2	TRBD1
CASSTQGTSGYQETQYF	TGTGCCAGCAGTACCCAGGGGACTAGCGGGTACCAAGAGACCCAGTACTTC	-	TRBV2	TRBJ2-5	TRBD2
CASSQGQAGGEKLFF	TGTGCCAGCAGCCAAGGGCAAGCGGGAGGCGAAAAACTGTTTTTT	-	TRBV4-2	TRBJ1-4	-
CASSSTSGGQETQYF	TGTGCCAGCAGCTCGACTAGCGGGGGCCAAGAGACCCAGTACTTC	-	TRBV7-2	TRBJ2-5	TRBD2
CASRLSGGNNEQFF	TGCGCCAGCAGGCTTAGCGGGGGTAACAATGAGCAGTTCTTC	-	TRBV5-1	TRBJ2-1	TRBD2
CASNLQGADGYTF	TGTGCCAGCAACCTACAGGGGGCGGATGGCTACACCTTC	once	TRBV12-3/TRBV12-4	TRBJ1-2	TRBD1
CASSGTDTGELFF	TGTGCCAGCAGTGGGACTGACACCGGGGAGCTGTTTTTT	few	TRBV2	TRBJ2-2	-
CASRPTGTSPSSYNEQFF	TGTGCCAGCAGGCCTACCGGGACTAGCCCCTCCTCCTACAATGAGCAGTTCTTC	-	TRBV28	TRBJ2-1	TRBD2
CASGRSGAYEQYF	TGTGCTAGTGGCCGAAGCGGGGCCTACGAGCAGTACTTC	-	TRBV12-5	TRBJ2-7	TRBD2
CASSKSHRGRNSPLHF	TGTGCCAGCAGCAAATCCCACAGGGGGCGGAATTCACCCCTCCACTTT	-	TRBV21-1	TRBJ1-6	-
CASSAGTRVRIGSYGYTF	TGTGCCAGCAGCGCCGGGACTAGAGTCCGAATAGGGAGCTATGGCTACACCTTC	-	TRBV5-6	TRBJ1-2	-
CASRELSDRGGIGELFF	TGTGCCAGCAGAGAATTGTCGGATCGGGGGGGAATCGGGGAGCTGTTTTTT	-	TRBV28	TRBJ2-2	TRBD2
CASSLSGVGTEAFF	TGTGCCAGCAGCCTGTCAGGGGTCGGCACTGAAGCTTTCTTT	-	TRBV9	TRBJ1-1	-
CASSGQGVLNEKLFF	TGTGCCAGCAGTGGACAGGGGGTCCTTAATGAAAAACTGTTTTTT	-	TRBV28	TRBJ1-4	TRBD1
CASSRQGKDTEAFF	TGTGCCAGTAGCCGGCAGGGGAAGGACACTGAAGCTTTCTTT	-	TRBV19	TRBJ1-1	-
CASSPGQAINYGYTF	TGTGCCAGCAGCCCGGGACAGGCGATTAACTATGGCTACACCTTC	-	TRBV28	TRBJ1-2	TRBD1
CASSGGQGASTDTQYF	TGTGCCAGCAGTGGAGGACAGGGGGCGAGTACAGATACGCAGTATTTT	once	TRBV6-1	TRBJ2-3	TRBD1
CASSLAGIRAETQYF	TGTGCCAGCAGCTTGGCCGGGATTCGGGCGGAGACCCAGTACTTC	-	TRBV5-6	TRBJ2-5	-
CASSHNRQGGYGYTF	TGTGCCAGCAGTCACAATCGACAGGGGGGTTATGGCTACACCTTC	-	TRBV6-6	TRBJ1-2	TRBD1
CASKLGTGVTPLHF	TGTGCCAGCAAACTCGGGACAGGGGTTACACCCCTCCACTTT	-	TRBV27	TRBJ1-6	TRBD1
CAISESRGLAETYEQYF	TGTGCCATCAGTGAGTCCCGCGGGCTAGCGGAGACGTACGAGCAGTACTTC	-	TRBV10-3	TRBJ2-7	TRBD2
CASSSGYEQFF	TGTGCCAGCAGTTCGGGGTATGAGCAGTTCTTC	few	TRBV9	TRBJ2-1	-
CASSLGINEQFF	TGTGCCAGCAGCTTGGGCATCAATGAGCAGTTCTTC	-	TRBV7-6	TRBJ2-1	-
CASSLSGGTGNTIYF	TGTGCCAGCAGTTTATCTGGAGGGACCGGAAACACCATATATTTT	-	TRBV27	TRBJ1-3	-
CASSATGTSVSYNEQFF	TGTGCCAGCAGCGCCACCGGGACTAGCGTTTCCTACAATGAGCAGTTCTTC	-	TRBV9	TRBJ2-1	TRBD2
CASSFGYEQYF	TGCGCCAGCAGCTTCGGGTACGAGCAGTACTTC	-	TRBV5-1	TRBJ2-7	-
CASSPGGILDTQYF	TGTGCCAGCTCACCAGGAGGGATACTCGATACGCAGTATTTT	-	TRBV18	TRBJ2-3	-
CASSLGLYNEQFF	TGTGCCAGCAGCTTAGGACTATACAATGAGCAGTTCTTC	-	TRBV7-6	TRBJ2-1	-
CASSLGIGLAGGGDTQYF	TGTGCCAGCAGCTTGGGAATCGGGCTAGCGGGAGGTGGAGATACGCAGTATTTT	-	TRBV5-4	TRBJ2-3	TRBD2